This passage covers 17 T cell receptor beta chains from one sample sequenced in a study of OX40 agonist ivuxolimab in advanced cancers. The library came from the immunoSEQ multiplex PCR assay. TCRdb took over this immuneACCESS table, retaining in-frame rearrangements with V and J assigned. Such tables are incomplete; in checked studies, under half of the missing clones stem from an unresolved V gene, and the remainder is unexplained. Across this sample there are under 70,000 clones, with 70% to 90% seen only once. Together, the top ten hold about an eighth of the sample. Sequencing used CD4+ or CD8+ T cells sorted from blood, obtained in a trial of the OX40 agonist ivuxolimab. The source of these receptors is an adult with an advanced solid tumor such as melanoma, head and neck, liver or kidney cancer.

The V call is TRBV5-1, the J call TRBJ1-2; 7 nucleotides match TRBD1. V dropped 3 bases and J dropped 2; count of bases not matched to a gene: 7. Germline V gene sequence: CDR1 SGHRS, CDR2 YFSETQ. This CDR3 is built from 15 residues. The CDR3 DNA reads as TGCGCCAGCAGCTCAGGACAGGCCCGGAACTATGGCTACACCTTC. Protein: CASSSGQARNYGYTF.

The chain couples TRBV5-5 to TRBJ2-1; D is perhaps TRBD1 or TRBD2 (6 bases each). Per the germline V gene, CDR1 is SGHKS and CDR2 is YYEKEE (reference sequence). Between the trimmed V and J ends, which lost 4 bases and 0 bases, there was a span of 20 bases. CDR3 length: 18 residues. The CDR3 coding sequence is TGTGCCAGCAGCCTACTAGTGGGGGGCCCCCGCTCCTACAATGAGCAGTTCTTC. This translates into CASSLLVGGPRSYNEQFF.

The chain links TRBV7-9 to TRBJ1-4, with D perhaps matching TRBD1 (6 bases). CDR3 length: 15 residues. Germline lookup yields CDR1 SEHNR and CDR2 FQNEAQ (reference sequence). V was clipped by 5 bases and J by 6 bases, with 16 bases between them. CDR3 in amino acids: CASSLPDSYYEKLFF. CDR3 DNA sequence: TGTGCCAGCAGCCTCCCGGACAGCTACTATGAAAAACTGTTTTTT.

This chain connects TRBV28 to TRBJ2-1; TRBD2 matches at 15 bases. The V segment lost 2 bases and the J segment 8 bases; nucleotides outside the gene matches: 4. The CDR3 sequence is 16 residues long. Germline lookup yields CDR1 MDHEN and CDR2 SYDVKM. The CDR3 DNA sequence: TGTGCCAGCAGTTTACCAGGACTAGCGGGGGGGCATGAGCAGTTCTTC. Protein sequence: CASSLPGLAGGHEQFF. The full variable domain, its missing parts supplied by reference TRBV28 and TRBJ2-1, is DVKVTQSSRYLVKRTGEKVFLECVQDMDHENMFWYRQDPGLGLRLIYFSYDVKMKEKGDIPEGYSVSREKKERFSLILESASTNQTSMYLCASSLPGLAGGHEQFFGPGTRLTVL.

The chain is built from TRBV6-6 and TRBJ2-1; the D is unclear. Germline CDR1 reads MNHNY; CDR2 reads SVGAGI (reference sequence). The CDR3 has 15 residues. V gave up 7 bases and J gave up 0 bases, with 13 bases separating them. The DNA of the CDR3 is TGTGCCAGCACCCTCTACTTGAGCTCCTACAATGAGCAGTTCTTC. Translation: CASTLYLSSYNEQFF.

V is TRBV5-1 and J is TRBJ1-3; D unresolved. The CDR3 contains 14 residues. V dropped 3 bases and J dropped 3 bases, with 10 bases sitting between them. The V gene's germline CDR1 is SGHRS and CDR2 YFSETQ. DNA of the CDR3: TGCGCCAGCAGCTCTTCCACAGATGGAAACACCATATATTTT. The encoded protein is CASSSSTDGNTIYF.

This clone was seen once. The gene calls are TRBV19 and TRBJ2-7; TRBD1 matches 9 bases. V trimming: 0 bases; J trimming: 2 bases; junction bases outside the gene matches: 2. CDR1 LNHDA and CDR2 SQIVND come from the germline V gene (reference sequence). The CDR3 runs 15 residues. The CDR3, as DNA: TGTGCCAGTAGTATAGAACAGGGGGCCACCTACGAGCAGTACTTC. It yields the protein CASSIEQGATYEQYF.

This clone was detected only once. The J gene is TRBJ1-1, the V gene TRBV6-5; D uncertain. The CDR3 extends over 11 amino acids. Trimming shortened V by 8 bases and J by 0 bases, and 4 bases separated the two germline ends. Germline V CDR1 and CDR2: MNHEY, SVGAGI. DNA of the CDR3: TGTGCCAGCGAGTTGAACACTGAAGCTTTCTTT. It specifies CASELNTEAFF.

The rearrangement links TRBV5-6 to TRBJ2-1; D is uncertain. The CDR3 runs 12 residues. Germline V CDR1 and CDR2: SGHDT, YYEEEE. V lost 1 base, J lost 7 bases, and 6 bases lay in between. CDR3 protein: CASSLWDNEQFF. CDR3 DNA: TGTGCCAGCAGCTTGTGGGATAATGAGCAGTTCTTC.

This clone appeared a few times. A read error is likely, as this CDR3 ends without the conserved phenylalanine or tryptophan. The gene calls are TRBV5-6 and TRBJ1-6; no definite D call. Trimming cost V 1 base and J 9 bases, with 17 bases left between them. This CDR3 contains 16 residues. Germline values: CDR1 SGHDT, CDR2 YYEEEE. For the CDR3, the DNA is TGTGCCAGCAGCTTGTCTGGTGCGGGGAATGTTTCACCCCTCCACCTT. It yields the protein CASSLSGAGNVSPLHL.

The chain combines TRBV4-3 with TRBJ2-2; possibly TRBD2 for D (6 bases). Germline assignment: CDR1 LGHNA and CDR2 YSLEER. There are 19 residues in the CDR3. V gave up 4 bases and J gave up 0 bases, with 21 bases separating them. DNA for the CDR3: TGCGCCAGCAGCCGAGATGATATATCGGGACTTGCGAACACCGGGGAGCTGTTTTTT. Its protein is CASSRDDISGLANTGELFF.

V is TRBV19 and J is TRBJ1-2; tentative D call: TRBD1 (5 bases). Trimming removed 5 bases from V and 4 bases from J, with 11 bases in between. This CDR3 is 13 amino acids long. Germline V CDR1 and CDR2: LNHDA, SQIVND (reference sequence). DNA of the CDR3: TGTGCCAGTAGTGCCCGGGACCGCTATGGCTACACCTTC. It yields the protein CASSARDRYGYTF.

The chain is built from TRBV19 and TRBJ2-1; no firm D call. CDR1 is LNHDA and CDR2 is SQIVND in the germline V gene (reference sequence). This CDR3 has 15 residues. Trimming cost V 1 base and J 6 bases, with 13 bases left between them. CDR3 in DNA: TGTGCCAGTAGTATAGTGGGTGGGGTGTTCAATGAGCAGTTCTTC. It translates to CASSIVGGVFNEQFF.

About this clone: A read error is likely, as this CDR3 ends without the conserved phenylalanine or tryptophan. The J gene is TRBJ1-6, the V gene TRBV15, with D tentatively TRBD1 (5 bases). The V and J ends lost 8 bases and 14 bases respectively, with 22 bases between them. This CDR3 has 14 residues. Looked up from germline, CDR1 is LNHNV and CDR2 is YYDKDF (reference sequence). CDR3 in amino acids: CATSPGPQWGALHL. The CDR3 nucleotides read TGTGCCACCTCTCCGGGACCCCAGTGGGGGGCCCTCCACCTT.

The chain has TRBV2 and TRBJ2-5; D is ambiguous. The V end was cut by 6 bases, the J end by 5 bases, with 16 bases between. This CDR3 contains 14 residues. The germline gives CDR1 SNHLY, CDR2 FYNNEI. The CDR3 DNA reads TGTGCCAGCAGGCTAATTGGGCTCCAGGAGACCCAGTACTTC. This codes for CASRLIGLQETQYF.

The gene calls are TRBV6-5 and TRBJ1-2; the D is unclear. The CDR3 covers 13 residues. Per the germline V gene, CDR1 is MNHEY and CDR2 is SVGAGI. V lost 2 bases and J lost 2, with 6 bases in between. CDR3 coding DNA: TGTGCCAGCAGTTACGTCAGCAACTATGGCTACACCTTC. The encoded protein is CASSYVSNYGYTF.

The V and J genes are TRBV7-9 and TRBJ2-1, with D possibly being TRBD1 or TRBD2 (6 bases each). Per the germline V gene, CDR1 is SEHNR and CDR2 is FQNEAQ (reference sequence). V was shortened by 3 bases and J by 9 bases, with 15 bases between the two germline ends. This CDR3 has 14 amino acids. CDR3: CASSFLGGNSEQFF. In nucleotides, the CDR3 is TGTGCCAGCAGCTTCCTAGGGGGGAATTCTGAGCAGTTCTTC.